Listed below are T cell receptor beta chains from one sample, sequenced in a study of technical replicates of blood from several donors. Repertoires were generated with immunoSEQ multiplex PCR, while TCRdb's copy carries only in-frame clones and drops some. This sample has about 58,000 clones, with 91% found just once. Source material: PBMCs. These receptors were obtained from a human donor in good health. Some clones in this sample may be carry-over from other donors' samples. The CDR3 runs from the conserved cysteine through the conserved F or W. Each record gives: CDR3 protein, CDR3 DNA, V gene, clone size, J gene, D gene. D genes are given only for firm matches. Some rows mark clone size as missing; the rest say once, few, many or name a class of expanded clone.

CASSEGRGRAGRIYNEQFF | TGTGCCAGCAGTGAAGGGCGCGGTCGAGCGGGTAGGATCTACAATGAGCAGTTCTTC | TRBV6-1 | once | TRBJ2-1 | .
CASSSGPAAQETQYF | TGTGCCAGCAGCTCCGGGCCAGCGGCACAAGAGACCCAGTACTTC | TRBV5-4 | . | TRBJ2-5 | .
CSVGGQGRTEAFF | TGCAGCGTGGGGGGACAGGGCCGCACTGAAGCTTTCTTT | TRBV29-1 | . | TRBJ1-1 | TRBD1
CASSDVSGSAKNIQYF | TGTGCCAGCAGTGACGTTAGCGGGAGTGCCAAAAACATTCAGTACTTC | TRBV6-1 | . | TRBJ2-4 | TRBD2
CASRGQGTYEQYF | TGTGCCAGCAGAGGGCAGGGTACCTACGAGCAGTACTTC | TRBV6-5 | . | TRBJ2-7 | .
CATSTLANTGELFF | TGTGCCACCTCGACCCTAGCGAATACCGGGGAGCTGTTTTTT | TRBV19 | . | TRBJ2-2 | .
CASRGIVAASYNEQFF | TGTGCCAGCAGGGGCATAGTCGCCGCTTCCTACAATGAGCAGTTCTTC | TRBV9 | . | TRBJ2-1 | .
CASSPQGGGLETQYF | TGTGCCAGCAGCCCCCAGGGCGGGGGCCTGGAGACCCAGTACTTC | TRBV11-2 | . | TRBJ2-5 | .
CASSSDRTTDQPQHF | TGTGCCAGCAGTTCCGACAGGACGACGGATCAGCCCCAGCATTTT | TRBV6-7 | . | TRBJ1-5 | .
CASSPLAGKETQYF | TGTGCCAGCAGCCCCCTAGCGGGGAAAGAGACCCAGTACTTC | TRBV13 | . | TRBJ2-5 | TRBD2
CASSRDREGSPLHF | TGCGCCAGCAGCCGGGACAGGGAAGGATCACCCCTCCACTTT | TRBV5-1 | . | TRBJ1-6 | TRBD1
CASSPLGTGVYEQYF | TGTGCCAGCTCACCACTTGGGACAGGAGTTTACGAGCAGTACTTC | TRBV18 | . | TRBJ2-7 | TRBD1
CASSQDPRGEQYF | TGCGCCAGCAGCCAAGATCCTCGGGGGGAGCAGTACTTC | TRBV4-1 | . | TRBJ2-7 | .
CASSLDGYEQYF | TGTGCCAGCAGCTTAGACGGCTACGAGCAGTACTTC | TRBV11-2 | . | TRBJ2-7 | .
CASSVAGGLSDTQYF | TGTGCCAGCAGCGTAGCGGGAGGGCTCTCAGATACGCAGTATTTT | TRBV9 | . | TRBJ2-3 | TRBD2
CASSDWDGGTEAFF | TGTGCCAGCAGTGATTGGGACGGGGGAACTGAAGCTTTCTTT | TRBV2 | . | TRBJ1-1 | .
CASSLGLAGAYNEQFF | TGTGCCAGCAGCTTAGGACTAGCGGGAGCTTACAATGAGCAGTTCTTC | TRBV7-7 | . | TRBJ2-1 | TRBD2
CASSYSGQRVSYEQYF | TGTGCCAGCAGTTACTCGGGTCAGCGGGTCTCCTACGAGCAGTACTTC | TRBV6-6 | . | TRBJ2-7 | .
CASSPPQGAYGYTF | TGTGCCAGCAGCCCGCCCCAGGGCGCCTATGGCTACACCTTC | TRBV6-5 | . | TRBJ1-2 | .
CASSLGAQPDYGYTF | TGCGCCAGCAGCTTAGGGGCCCAGCCGGACTATGGCTACACCTTC | TRBV5-1 | . | TRBJ1-2 | .
CASSQGGGGREQFF | TGTGCCAGCAGCCAGGGCGGGGGAGGGAGGGAGCAGTTCTTC | TRBV4-2 | . | TRBJ2-1 | TRBD2
CASSGLAVETQYF | TGTGCCAGCAGCGGACTAGCGGTAGAGACCCAGTACTTC | TRBV14 | . | TRBJ2-5 | TRBD2
CASSQKRQDGTGNTIYF | TGTGCCAGCAGCCAAAAACGACAGGACGGGACTGGAAACACCATATATTTT | TRBV5-4 | . | TRBJ1-3 | .
CASSPQGQGGEQYF | TGTGCCAGCTCACCTCAGGGACAGGGGGGCGAGCAGTACTTC | TRBV18 | . | TRBJ2-7 | TRBD1
CSAFRSDGYTF | TGCAGTGCTTTCAGGTCAGATGGCTACACCTTC | TRBV20-1 | once | TRBJ1-2 | .
CASSVTQGAGRSGNTIYF | TGTGCCAGCAGTGTCACCCAAGGGGCAGGTCGCTCTGGAAACACCATATATTTT | TRBV25-1 | . | TRBJ1-3 | .
CASSRDGGSPNTGELFF | TGCGCCAGCAGCCGGGACGGGGGGAGCCCGAACACCGGGGAGCTGTTTTTT | TRBV4-1 | . | TRBJ2-2 | TRBD2
CASSSAGGTTYEQYF | TGTGCCAGCAGCTCAGCCGGGGGTACTACCTACGAGCAGTACTTC | TRBV7-9 | . | TRBJ2-7 | .
CASSIGTSGTETQYF | TGTGCCAGCAGCATCGGGACTAGCGGGACGGAGACCCAGTACTTC | TRBV7-7 | . | TRBJ2-5 | TRBD2
CASRQDSSNSPLHF | TGTGCCAGCAGACAAGACAGCTCGAATTCACCCCTCCACTTT | TRBV6-6 | . | TRBJ1-6 | .
CASSLGSSSADTQYF | TGCGCCAGCAGCTTGGGGTCTAGCTCAGCAGATACGCAGTATTTT | TRBV5-1 | . | TRBJ2-3 | .
CASSRLAGSTDTQYF | TGTGCCAGCAGTAGACTAGCGGGAAGCACAGATACGCAGTATTTT | TRBV6-4 | . | TRBJ2-3 | TRBD2
CASSPESDNSPLHF | TGCGCCAGCAGCCCGGAGAGCGATAATTCACCCCTCCACTTT | TRBV4-1 | . | TRBJ1-6 | .
CASSQLQGADEKLFF | TGCGCCAGCAGCCAATTGCAGGGGGCTGATGAAAAACTGTTTTTT | TRBV4-1 | . | TRBJ1-4 | TRBD1
CASSLGVEFPLHF | TGTGCCAGCAGCTTAGGCGTGGAGTTCCCCCTCCACTTT | TRBV11-3 | . | TRBJ1-6 | .
CASSQELSSGGPWETQYF | TGCGCCAGCAGCCAAGAACTCTCTAGCGGGGGGCCGTGGGAGACCCAGTACTTC | TRBV4-1 | once | TRBJ2-5 | TRBD2
CASSQGGRAKAGETQYF | TGCGCCAGCAGCCAGGGGGGAAGGGCCAAGGCGGGGGAGACCCAGTACTTC | TRBV4-1 | . | TRBJ2-5 | .
CASRYGPGEKLFF | TGTGCCAGCAGATACGGGCCAGGTGAAAAACTGTTTTTT | TRBV6-5 | . | TRBJ1-4 | .
CASSQDTSNEKLFF | TGCGCCAGCAGCCAAGACACCTCTAATGAAAAACTGTTTTTT | TRBV5-1 | . | TRBJ1-4 | .